These T cell receptor beta chains were read from a single sample in a study of type 1 and type 2 diabetes patients. TCRdb independently ran MiXCR on the multiplex PCR reads; one entry per CDR3 protein. The top ten hold roughly 15% of the sample, which has about 250,000 distinct CDR3 sequences, around 47% seen once. The sequenced sample was peripheral blood mononuclear cells (PBMCs). The origin of the receptors is a man aged 18 to 30 with type 2 diabetes. The conserved cysteine and the conserved F or W are not part of the CDR3 here.

>13|TRBV10-3|TRBJ2-7
AISESGTGDYEQY
>14|TRBV19|TRBJ2-7
ASSILRKGGTYEQY
>14|TRBV15|TRBJ1-4
ATSRAKVATNEKLF
>13|TRBV4-1|TRBJ2-1
ASSQISGGLDEQF
>13|TRBV10-3|TRBJ2-7
AISSGLNNHYEQY
>13|TRBV2|TRBJ2-7
ASSEAGQGHYEQY
>11|TRBV19|TRBJ2-1
ASNRGDYNEQF
>9|TRBV20-1|TRBJ2-7
SARKSYEQY
>12|TRBV19|TRBJ1-4
ASSRQGASEELF
>11|TRBV28|TRBJ2-7
ASSNNRGLEQY
>13|TRBV6-4|TRBJ1-6
ASSDSTGGNSPLH
>13|TRBV7-8|TRBJ2-7
ASSLSGTGSYEQY
>12|TRBV7-3|TRBJ2-7
ASSLGPGLYEQY
>9|TRBV5-6|TRBJ1-2
ASSLVGGYT
>11|TRBV6-1|TRBJ2-7
ASSEYTHYEQY
>12|TRBV6-5|TRBJ1-2
ASKRGGSNYGYT
>11|TRBV20-1|TRBJ2-7
SAHDFLPYEQY
>16|TRBV2|TRBJ1-2
ASGVERTVGQGVDGYT
>15|TRBV12-3/TRBV12-4|TRBJ1-6
ASSTGGASSYNSPLH
>13|TRBV7-2|TRBJ1-5
ASSSPSSSNQPQH
>16|TRBV5-1|TRBJ1-4
ASSVSGTGLATNEKLF
>9|TRBV29-1|TRBJ1-2
SAWSDYGYT
>12|TRBV9|TRBJ1-2
ASSADRVSGGHT
>14|TRBV4-1|TRBJ1-1
ASSQEPGQMNTEAF